This T cell receptor (beta chain) derives from a study of blood T cell repertoires in COVID-19. The germline V gene encodes CDR1 MNHEY and CDR2 SMNVEV (reference sequence). This CDR3 is 16 amino acids long. Trimming shortened V by 5 bases and J by 0 bases, and 13 bases separated the two germline ends. Per the original data handling: Reference gene primer amplification gave nucleated cell count estimates. Clones were sequenced by immunoSEQ multiplex PCR, and TCRdb holds only the in-frame ones, with some missing. D and trimming come from the DNA, and the V and J calls and clone size come from that table. Here the sample spans approximately 170,000 clones, more than 75% being singletons.

The TCR originated in a man aged 50 or older who had recovered from COVID-19. The chain links TRBV27 to TRBJ2-2; the D gene is possibly TRBD1 (5 bases). Sequenced sample: peripheral blood. The CDR3 spells CASSPSRQPNTGELFF. Here the CDR3 DNA reads TGTGCCAGCAGTCCCTCTCGACAGCCGAACACCGGGGAGCTGTTTTTT.